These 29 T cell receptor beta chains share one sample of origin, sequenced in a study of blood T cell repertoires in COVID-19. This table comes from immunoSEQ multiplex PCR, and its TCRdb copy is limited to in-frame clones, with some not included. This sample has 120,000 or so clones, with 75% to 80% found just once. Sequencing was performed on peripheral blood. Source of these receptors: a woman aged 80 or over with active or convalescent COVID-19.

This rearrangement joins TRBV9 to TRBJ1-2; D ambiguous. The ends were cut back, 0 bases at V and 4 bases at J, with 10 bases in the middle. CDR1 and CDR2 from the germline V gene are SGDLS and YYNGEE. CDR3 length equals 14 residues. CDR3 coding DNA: TGTGCCAGCAGCGTAGAGGCAGCGCGCTATGGCTACACCTTC. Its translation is CASSVEAARYGYTF.

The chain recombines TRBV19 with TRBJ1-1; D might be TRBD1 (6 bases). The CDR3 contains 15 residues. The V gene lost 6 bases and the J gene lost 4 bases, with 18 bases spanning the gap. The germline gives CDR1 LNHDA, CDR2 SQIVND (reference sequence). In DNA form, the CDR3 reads TGTGCCAGTAGGTCCGTTGGGGGCGTCAGCACTGAAGCTTTCTTT. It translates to CASRSVGGVSTEAFF.

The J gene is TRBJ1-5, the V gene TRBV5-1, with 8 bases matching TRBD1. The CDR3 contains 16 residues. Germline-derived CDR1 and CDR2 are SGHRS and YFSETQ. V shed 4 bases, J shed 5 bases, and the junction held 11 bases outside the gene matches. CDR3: CASSPTPGTGHQPQHF. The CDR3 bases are TGCGCCAGCAGCCCTACCCCCGGGACAGGTCATCAGCCCCAGCATTTT.

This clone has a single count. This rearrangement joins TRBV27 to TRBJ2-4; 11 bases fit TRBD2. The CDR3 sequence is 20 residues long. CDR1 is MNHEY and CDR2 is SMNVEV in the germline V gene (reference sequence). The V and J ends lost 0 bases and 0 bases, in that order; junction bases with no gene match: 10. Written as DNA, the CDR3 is TGTGCCAGCAGTTTATCGACTCTAGCGGGAGGCCCCAAAGCCAAAAACATTCAGTACTTC. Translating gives CASSLSTLAGGPKAKNIQYF.

DNA of the CDR3: TGTGCCAGCAGTCATCGGACAGGGGGCAATCAGCCCCAGCATTTT. Translated, it gives CASSHRTGGNQPQHF. V usage is TRBV6-5 and J usage is TRBJ1-5; 9 bases fit TRBD1. This CDR3 contains 15 residues. V was pared by 5 bases and J by 2 bases, with 4 bases of the junction left unmatched. Germline V CDR1 and CDR2: MNHEY, SVGAGI.

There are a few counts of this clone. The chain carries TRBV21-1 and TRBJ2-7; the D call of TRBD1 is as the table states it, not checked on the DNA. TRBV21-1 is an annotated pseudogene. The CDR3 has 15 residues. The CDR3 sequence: CASSSRTGSSYEQYF. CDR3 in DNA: TGTGCCAGCAGCTCTCGGACAGGGAGTTCCTACGAGCAGTACTTC.

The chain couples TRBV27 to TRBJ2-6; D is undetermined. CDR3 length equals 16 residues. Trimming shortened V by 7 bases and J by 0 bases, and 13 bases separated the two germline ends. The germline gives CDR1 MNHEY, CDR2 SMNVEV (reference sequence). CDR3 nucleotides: TGTGCCAGCACCCCCGTCGCACACTCTGGGGCCAACGTCCTGACTTTC. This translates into CASTPVAHSGANVLTF.

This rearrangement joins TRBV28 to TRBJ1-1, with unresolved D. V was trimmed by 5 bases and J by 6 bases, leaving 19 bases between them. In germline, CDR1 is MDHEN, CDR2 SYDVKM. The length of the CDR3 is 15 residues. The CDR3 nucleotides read TGTGCCAGCAGTCCCACCCCGCGGAGGTTCGCTGAAGCTTTCTTT. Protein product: CASSPTPRRFAEAFF.

The CDR3 DNA reads as TGCAGTGCTAGTCTCGACGAGCAGTACTTC. It specifies CSASLDEQYF. V gene TRBV20-1 combines with J gene TRBJ2-7; D remains ambiguous. Trimming took off 3 bases at V and 5 bases at J, with 5 bases between the two ends. CDR1 and CDR2 from the germline V gene are DFQATT and SNEGSKA (reference sequence). The CDR3 runs to 10 residues.

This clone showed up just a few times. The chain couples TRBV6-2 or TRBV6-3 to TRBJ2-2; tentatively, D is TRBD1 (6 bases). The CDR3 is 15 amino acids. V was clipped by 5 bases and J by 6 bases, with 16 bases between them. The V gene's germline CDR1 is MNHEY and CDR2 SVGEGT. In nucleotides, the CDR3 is TGTGCCAGCAGTGATTACAGGGACCCTGCCGGGGAGCTGTTTTTT. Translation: CASSDYRDPAGELFF.

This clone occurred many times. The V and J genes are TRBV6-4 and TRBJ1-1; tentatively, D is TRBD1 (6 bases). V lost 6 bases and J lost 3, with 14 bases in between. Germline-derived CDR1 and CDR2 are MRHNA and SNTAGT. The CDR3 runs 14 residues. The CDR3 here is CASREDSRDTEAFF. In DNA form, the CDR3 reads TGTGCCAGCAGAGAGGACAGCAGGGACACTGAAGCTTTCTTT.

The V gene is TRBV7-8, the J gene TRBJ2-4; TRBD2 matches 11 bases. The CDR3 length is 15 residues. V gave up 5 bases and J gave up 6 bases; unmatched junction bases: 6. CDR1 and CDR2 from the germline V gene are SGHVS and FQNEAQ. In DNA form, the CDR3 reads TGTGCCAGCAGCACAAGTAGCGGGAGGGGAAACATTCAGTACTTC. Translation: CASSTSSGRGNIQYF.

CDR3 bases: TGCGCCAGCAGCTTGGCGGAGGCCGAAAAACTGTTTTTT. It is translated as CASSLAEAEKLFF. This chain uses TRBV5-1 with TRBJ1-4; D uncertain. Germline-derived CDR1 and CDR2 are SGHRS and YFSETQ. V lost 0 bases, J lost 8 bases, and 8 bases lay in between. CDR3 size: 13 residues.

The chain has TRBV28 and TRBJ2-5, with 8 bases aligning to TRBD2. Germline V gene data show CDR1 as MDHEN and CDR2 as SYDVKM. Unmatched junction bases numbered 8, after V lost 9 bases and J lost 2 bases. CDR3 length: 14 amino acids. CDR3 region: CASMPGGPQETQYF. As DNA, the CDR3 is TGTGCCAGTATGCCGGGAGGGCCGCAAGAGACCCAGTACTTC.

The CDR3 sequence: CASLKAGGSGEQYF. The CDR3 DNA reads TGTGCCAGTCTAAAAGCGGGAGGATCTGGCGAGCAGTACTTC. The chain joins TRBV7-9 to TRBJ2-7; TRBD2 matches 9 bases. This CDR3 is built from 14 residues. The germline CDR1 and CDR2 sequences are SEHNR and FQNEAQ (reference sequence). The trim removed 9 bases at V and 6 bases at J, leaving 12 bases unmatched.

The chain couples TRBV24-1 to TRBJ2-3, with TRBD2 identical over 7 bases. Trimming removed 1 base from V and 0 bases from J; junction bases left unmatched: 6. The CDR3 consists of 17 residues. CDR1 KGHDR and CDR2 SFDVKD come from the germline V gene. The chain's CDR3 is CATSDFGLAVSTDTQYF. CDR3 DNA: TGTGCCACCAGTGATTTTGGCCTAGCGGTCAGCACAGATACGCAGTATTTT.

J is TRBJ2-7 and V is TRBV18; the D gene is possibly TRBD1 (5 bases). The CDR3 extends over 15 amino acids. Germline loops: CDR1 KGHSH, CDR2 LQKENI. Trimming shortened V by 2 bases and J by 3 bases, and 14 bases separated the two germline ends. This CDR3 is CASSPGLGRIYEQYF. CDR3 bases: TGTGCCAGCTCACCAGGGTTGGGGCGGATCTACGAGCAGTACTTC. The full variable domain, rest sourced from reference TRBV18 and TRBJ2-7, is NAGVMQNPRHLVRRRGQEARLRCSPMKGHSHVYWYRQLPEEGLKFMVYLQKENIIDESGMPKERFSAEFPKEGPSILRIQQVVRGDSAAYFCASSPGLGRIYEQYFGPGTRLTVT.

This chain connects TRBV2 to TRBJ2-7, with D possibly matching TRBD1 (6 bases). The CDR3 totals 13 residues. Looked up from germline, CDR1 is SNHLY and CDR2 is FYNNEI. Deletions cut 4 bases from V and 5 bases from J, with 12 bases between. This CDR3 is CASSADRFHEQYF. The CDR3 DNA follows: TGTGCCAGCAGTGCCGACAGGTTCCACGAGCAGTACTTC. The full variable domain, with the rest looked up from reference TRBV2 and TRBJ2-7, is EPEVTQTPSHQVTQMGQEVILRCVPISNHLYFYWYRQILGQKVEFLVSFYNNEISEKSEIFDDQFSVERPDGSNFTLKIRSTKLEDSAMYFCASSADRFHEQYFGPGTRLTVT.

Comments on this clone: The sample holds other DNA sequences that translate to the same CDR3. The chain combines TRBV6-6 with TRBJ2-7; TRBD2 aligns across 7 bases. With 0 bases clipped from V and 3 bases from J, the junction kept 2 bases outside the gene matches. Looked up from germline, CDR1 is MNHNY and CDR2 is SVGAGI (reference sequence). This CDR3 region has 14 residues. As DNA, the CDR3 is TGTGCCAGCAGTTACTCTACGGGGGGCTACGAGCAGTACTTC. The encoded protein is CASSYSTGGYEQYF.

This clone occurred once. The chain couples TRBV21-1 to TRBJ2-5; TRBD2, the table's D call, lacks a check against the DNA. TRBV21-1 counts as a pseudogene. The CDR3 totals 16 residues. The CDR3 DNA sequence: TGTGCCAGCAGCAGACCCCCGCGGGAGAATGGGGAGACCCAGTACTTC. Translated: CASSRPPRENGETQYF.

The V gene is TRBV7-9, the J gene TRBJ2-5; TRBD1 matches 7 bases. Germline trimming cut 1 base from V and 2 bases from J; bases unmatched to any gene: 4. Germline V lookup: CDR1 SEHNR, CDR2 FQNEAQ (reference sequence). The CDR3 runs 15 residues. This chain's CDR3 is CASSLGSGQQETQYF. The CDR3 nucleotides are TGTGCCAGCAGCTTAGGGTCGGGACAGCAAGAGACCCAGTACTTC.

The CDR3 nucleotides read TGTGCCAGCAGCTTAGGAGCCCATGAGCAGTTCTTC. Protein: CASSLGAHEQFF. The gene calls are TRBV11-3 and TRBJ2-1; D not resolved. Germline loops: CDR1 SGHNT, CDR2 YENEEA. This CDR3 contains 12 residues. V was trimmed by 1 base and J by 8 bases, leaving 6 bases between them.

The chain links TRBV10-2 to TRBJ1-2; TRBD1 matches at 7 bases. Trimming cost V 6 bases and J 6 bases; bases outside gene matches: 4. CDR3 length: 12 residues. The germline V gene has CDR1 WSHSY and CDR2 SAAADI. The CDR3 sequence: CASSRGLDGYTF. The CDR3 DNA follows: TGCGCCAGCAGCAGGGGGTTAGATGGCTACACCTTC.

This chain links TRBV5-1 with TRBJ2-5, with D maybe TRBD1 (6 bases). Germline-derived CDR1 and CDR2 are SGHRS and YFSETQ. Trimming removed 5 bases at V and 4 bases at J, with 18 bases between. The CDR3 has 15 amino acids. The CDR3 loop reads CASSLQGMAGETQYF. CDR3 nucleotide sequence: TGCGCCAGCAGTTTACAGGGAATGGCGGGAGAGACCCAGTACTTC. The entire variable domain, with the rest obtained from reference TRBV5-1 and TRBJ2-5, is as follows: KAGVTQTPRYLIKTRGQQVTLSCSPISGHRSVSWYQQTPGQGLQFLFEYFSETQRNKGNFPGRFSGRQFSNSRSEMNVSTLELGDSALYLCASSLQGMAGETQYFGPGTRLLVL.

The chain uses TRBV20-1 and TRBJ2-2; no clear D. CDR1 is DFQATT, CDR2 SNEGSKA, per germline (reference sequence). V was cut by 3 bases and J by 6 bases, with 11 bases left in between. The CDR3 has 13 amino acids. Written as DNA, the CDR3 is TGCAGTGCTAGTCGTTTGAGATCCGGGGAGCTGTTTTTT. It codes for CSASRLRSGELFF.

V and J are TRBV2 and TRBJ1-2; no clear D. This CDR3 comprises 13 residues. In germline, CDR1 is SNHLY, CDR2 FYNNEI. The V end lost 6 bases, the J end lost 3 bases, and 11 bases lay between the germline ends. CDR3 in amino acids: CASRRVRYYGYTF. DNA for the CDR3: TGTGCCAGCAGGCGGGTCCGCTACTATGGCTACACCTTC.

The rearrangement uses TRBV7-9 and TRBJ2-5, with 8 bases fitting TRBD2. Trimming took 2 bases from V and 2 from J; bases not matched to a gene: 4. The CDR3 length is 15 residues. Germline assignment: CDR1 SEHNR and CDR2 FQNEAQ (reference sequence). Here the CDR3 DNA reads TGTGCCAGCAGCTTAATGGCGGGAGGACAAGAGACCCAGTACTTC. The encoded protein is CASSLMAGGQETQYF.

The CDR3: CASSPLVGTGSSYNEQFF. DNA of the CDR3: TGCGCCAGCAGCCCACTGGTGGGGACCGGGAGCTCCTACAATGAGCAGTTCTTC. V gene TRBV4-1 combines with J gene TRBJ2-1, with D possibly matching TRBD2 (6 bases). The V end was cut by 4 bases, the J end by 0 bases, with 19 bases between. The V gene's germline CDR1 is MGHRA and CDR2 YSYEKL. The CDR3 is 18 amino acids.

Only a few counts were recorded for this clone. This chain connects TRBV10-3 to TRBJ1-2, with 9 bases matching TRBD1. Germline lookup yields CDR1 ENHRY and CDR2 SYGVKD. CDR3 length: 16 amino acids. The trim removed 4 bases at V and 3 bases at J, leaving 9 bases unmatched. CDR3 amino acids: CAISGGTGTFYYGYTF. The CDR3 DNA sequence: TGTGCCATCAGTGGGGGGACAGGGACGTTCTACTATGGCTACACCTTC.